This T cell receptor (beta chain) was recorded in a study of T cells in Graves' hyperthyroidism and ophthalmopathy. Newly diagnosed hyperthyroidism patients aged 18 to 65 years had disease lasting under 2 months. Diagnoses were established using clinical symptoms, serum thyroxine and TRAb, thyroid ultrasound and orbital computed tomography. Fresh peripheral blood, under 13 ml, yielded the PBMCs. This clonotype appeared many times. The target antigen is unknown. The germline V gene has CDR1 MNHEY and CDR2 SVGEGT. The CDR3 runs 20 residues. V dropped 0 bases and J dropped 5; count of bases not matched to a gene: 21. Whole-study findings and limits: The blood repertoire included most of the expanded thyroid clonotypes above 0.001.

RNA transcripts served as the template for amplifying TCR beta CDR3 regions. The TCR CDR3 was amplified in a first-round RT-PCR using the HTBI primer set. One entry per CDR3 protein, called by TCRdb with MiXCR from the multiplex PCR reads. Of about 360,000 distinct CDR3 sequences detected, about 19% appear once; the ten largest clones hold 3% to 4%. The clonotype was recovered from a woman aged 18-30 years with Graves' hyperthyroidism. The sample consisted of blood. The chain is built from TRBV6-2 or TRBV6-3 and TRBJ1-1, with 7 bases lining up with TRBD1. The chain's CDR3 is CASSYSYPTGREFVRTEAFF. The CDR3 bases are TGTGCCAGCAGTTACTCATATCCGACAGGGCGGGAATTCGTTCGGACTGAAGCTTTCTTT.